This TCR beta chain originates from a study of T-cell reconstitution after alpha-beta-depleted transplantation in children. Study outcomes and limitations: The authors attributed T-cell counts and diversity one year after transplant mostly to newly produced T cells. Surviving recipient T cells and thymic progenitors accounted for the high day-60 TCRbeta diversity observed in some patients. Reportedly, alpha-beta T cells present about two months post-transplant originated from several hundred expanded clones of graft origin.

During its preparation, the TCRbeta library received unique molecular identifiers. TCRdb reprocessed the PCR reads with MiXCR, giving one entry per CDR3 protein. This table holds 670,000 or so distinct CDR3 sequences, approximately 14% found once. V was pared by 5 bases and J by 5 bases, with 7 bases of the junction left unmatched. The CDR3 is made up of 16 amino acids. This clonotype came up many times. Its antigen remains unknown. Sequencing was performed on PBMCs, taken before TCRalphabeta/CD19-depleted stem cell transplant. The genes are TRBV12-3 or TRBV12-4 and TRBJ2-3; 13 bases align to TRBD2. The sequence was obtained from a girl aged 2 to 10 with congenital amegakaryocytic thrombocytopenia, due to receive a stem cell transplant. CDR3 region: CASSIGLAGAGDTQYF. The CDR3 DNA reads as TGTGCCAGCAGTATCGGACTAGCGGGAGCTGGAGATACGCAGTATTTT.